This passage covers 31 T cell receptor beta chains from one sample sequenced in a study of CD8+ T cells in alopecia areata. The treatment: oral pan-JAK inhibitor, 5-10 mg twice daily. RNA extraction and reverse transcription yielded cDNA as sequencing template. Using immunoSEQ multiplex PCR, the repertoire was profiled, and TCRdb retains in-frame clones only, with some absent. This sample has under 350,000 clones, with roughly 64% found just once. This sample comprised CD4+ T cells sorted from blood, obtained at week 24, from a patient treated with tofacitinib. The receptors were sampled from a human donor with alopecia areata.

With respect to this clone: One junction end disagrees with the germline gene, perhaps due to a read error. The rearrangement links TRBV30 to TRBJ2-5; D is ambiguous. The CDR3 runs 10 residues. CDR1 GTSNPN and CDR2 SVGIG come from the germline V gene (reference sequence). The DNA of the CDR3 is TGTGCCTGGGGTGTGGGGACCCAGTACTTC. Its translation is CAWGVGTQYF.

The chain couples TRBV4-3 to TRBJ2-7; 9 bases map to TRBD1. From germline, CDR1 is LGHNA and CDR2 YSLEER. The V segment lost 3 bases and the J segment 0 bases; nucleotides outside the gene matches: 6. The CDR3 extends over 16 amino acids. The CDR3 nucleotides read TGCGCCAGCAGCCAGGGGGACAGGGCAATCTCCTACGAGCAGTACTTC. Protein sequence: CASSQGDRAISYEQYF.

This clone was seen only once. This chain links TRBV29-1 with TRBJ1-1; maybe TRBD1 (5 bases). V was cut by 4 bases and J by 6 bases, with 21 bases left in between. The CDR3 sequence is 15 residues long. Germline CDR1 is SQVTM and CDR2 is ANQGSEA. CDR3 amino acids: CSVVSPGSRIAEAFF. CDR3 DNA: TGCAGCGTTGTGAGTCCAGGGAGTAGGATCGCTGAAGCTTTCTTT.

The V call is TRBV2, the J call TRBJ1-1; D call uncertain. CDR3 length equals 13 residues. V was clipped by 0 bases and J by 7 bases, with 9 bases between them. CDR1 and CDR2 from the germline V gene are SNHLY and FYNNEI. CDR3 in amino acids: CASSEARLGEAFF. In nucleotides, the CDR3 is TGTGCCAGCAGTGAAGCGCGTCTAGGTGAAGCTTTCTTT.

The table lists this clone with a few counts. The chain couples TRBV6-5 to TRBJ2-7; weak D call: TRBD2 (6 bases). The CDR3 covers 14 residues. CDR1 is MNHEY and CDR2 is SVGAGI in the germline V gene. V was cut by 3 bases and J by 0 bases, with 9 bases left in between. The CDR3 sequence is CASSYGGISYEQYF. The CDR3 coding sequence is TGTGCCAGCAGTTATGGAGGGATCTCCTACGAGCAGTACTTC.

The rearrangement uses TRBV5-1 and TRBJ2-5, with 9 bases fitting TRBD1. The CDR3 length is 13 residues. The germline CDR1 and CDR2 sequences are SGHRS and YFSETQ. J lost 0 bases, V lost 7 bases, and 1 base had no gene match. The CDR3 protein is CASGTGNQETQYF. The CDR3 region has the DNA TGCGCCAGCGGGACAGGGAACCAAGAGACCCAGTACTTC.

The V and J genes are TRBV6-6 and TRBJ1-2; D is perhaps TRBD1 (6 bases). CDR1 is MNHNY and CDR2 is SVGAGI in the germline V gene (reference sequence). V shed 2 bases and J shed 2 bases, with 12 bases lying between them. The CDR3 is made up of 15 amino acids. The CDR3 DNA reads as TGTGCCAGCAGTTACGAGGGGGGCAGAAACTATGGCTACACCTTC. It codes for CASSYEGGRNYGYTF.

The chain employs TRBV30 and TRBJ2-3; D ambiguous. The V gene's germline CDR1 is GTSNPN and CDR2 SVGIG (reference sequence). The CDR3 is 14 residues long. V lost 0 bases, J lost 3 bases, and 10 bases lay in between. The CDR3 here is CAWSVPGQTDTQYF. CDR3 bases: TGTGCCTGGAGTGTACCCGGGCAGACAGATACGCAGTATTTT.

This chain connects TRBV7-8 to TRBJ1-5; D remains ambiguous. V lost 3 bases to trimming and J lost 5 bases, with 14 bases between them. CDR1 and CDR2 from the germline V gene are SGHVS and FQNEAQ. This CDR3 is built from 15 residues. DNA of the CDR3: TGTGCCAGCAGCTTGAGCCTTAGCGCCGATCAGCCCCAGCATTTT. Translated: CASSLSLSADQPQHF.

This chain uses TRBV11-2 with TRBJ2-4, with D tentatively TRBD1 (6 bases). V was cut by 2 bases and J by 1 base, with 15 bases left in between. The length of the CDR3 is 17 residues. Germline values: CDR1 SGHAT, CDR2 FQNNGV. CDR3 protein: CASSLSGVDSAKNIQYF. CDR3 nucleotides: TGTGCCAGCAGCTTATCAGGGGTAGACTCTGCCAAAAACATTCAGTACTTC.

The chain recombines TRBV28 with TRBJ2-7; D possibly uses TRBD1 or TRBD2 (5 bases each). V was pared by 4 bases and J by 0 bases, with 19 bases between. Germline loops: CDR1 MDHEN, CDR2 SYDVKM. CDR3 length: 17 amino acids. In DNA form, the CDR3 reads TGTGCCAGCAGTTATCCCCGGGGCAGGGCGAGCTCCTACGAGCAGTACTTC. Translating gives CASSYPRGRASSYEQYF.

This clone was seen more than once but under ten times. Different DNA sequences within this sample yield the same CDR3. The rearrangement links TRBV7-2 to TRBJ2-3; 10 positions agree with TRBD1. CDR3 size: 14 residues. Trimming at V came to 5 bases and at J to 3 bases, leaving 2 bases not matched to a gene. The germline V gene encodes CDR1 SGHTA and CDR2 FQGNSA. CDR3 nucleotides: TGTGCCAGCAGCCGGGACAGGGGTACAGATACGCAGTATTTT. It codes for CASSRDRGTDTQYF.

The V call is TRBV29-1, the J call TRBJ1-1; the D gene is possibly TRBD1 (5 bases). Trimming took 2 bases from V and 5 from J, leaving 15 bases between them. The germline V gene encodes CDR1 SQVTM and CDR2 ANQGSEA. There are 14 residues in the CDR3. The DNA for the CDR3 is TGCAGCGTTGAATATACGACAGTGGGGACTGAAGCTTTCTTT. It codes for CSVEYTTVGTEAFF.

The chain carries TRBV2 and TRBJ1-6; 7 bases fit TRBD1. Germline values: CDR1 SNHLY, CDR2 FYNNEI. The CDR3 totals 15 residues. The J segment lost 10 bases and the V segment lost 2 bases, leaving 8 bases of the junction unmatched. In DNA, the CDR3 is TGTGCCAGCAGTGAAAGTCGACAGGGATTATCACCCCTCCACTTT. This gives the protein CASSESRQGLSPLHF.

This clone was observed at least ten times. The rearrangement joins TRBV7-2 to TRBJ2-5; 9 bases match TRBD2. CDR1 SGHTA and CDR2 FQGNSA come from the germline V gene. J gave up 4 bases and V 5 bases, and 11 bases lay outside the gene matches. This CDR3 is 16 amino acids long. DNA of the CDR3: TGTGCCAGCAGCCGGGGCAGCGGGGGGCCCCGAGAGACCCAGTACTTC. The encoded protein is CASSRGSGGPRETQYF.

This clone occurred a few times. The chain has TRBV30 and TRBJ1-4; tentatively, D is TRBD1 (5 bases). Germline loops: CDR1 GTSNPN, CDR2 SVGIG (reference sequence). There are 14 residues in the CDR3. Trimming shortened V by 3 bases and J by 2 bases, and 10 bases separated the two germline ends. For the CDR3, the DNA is TGTGCCTGGAGAGGGGTACAGACTAATGAAAAACTGTTTTTT. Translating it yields CAWRGVQTNEKLFF.

This CDR3 reads CASSLQDYEQYF. DNA for the CDR3: TGTGCCAGCTCACTGCAGGACTACGAGCAGTACTTC. The chain uses TRBV18 and TRBJ2-7; D unclear. CDR3 size: 12 residues. The germline gives CDR1 KGHSH, CDR2 LQKENI. Deletions cut 4 bases from V and 3 bases from J, with 7 bases between.

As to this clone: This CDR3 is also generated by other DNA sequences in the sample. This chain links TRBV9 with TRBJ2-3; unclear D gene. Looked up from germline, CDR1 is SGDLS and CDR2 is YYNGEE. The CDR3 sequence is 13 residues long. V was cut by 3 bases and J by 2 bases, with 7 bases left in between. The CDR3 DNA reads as TGTGCCAGCAGCGCAGACCCCACAGATACGCAGTATTTT. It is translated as CASSADPTDTQYF.

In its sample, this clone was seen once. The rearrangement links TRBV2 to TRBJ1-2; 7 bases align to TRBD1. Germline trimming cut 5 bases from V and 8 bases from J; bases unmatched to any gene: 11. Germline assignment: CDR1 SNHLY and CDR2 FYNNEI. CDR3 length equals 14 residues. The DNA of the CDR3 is TGTGCCAGCAGTAACGACAGGGAGGGTTTGGGCTACACCTTC. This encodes CASSNDREGLGYTF.

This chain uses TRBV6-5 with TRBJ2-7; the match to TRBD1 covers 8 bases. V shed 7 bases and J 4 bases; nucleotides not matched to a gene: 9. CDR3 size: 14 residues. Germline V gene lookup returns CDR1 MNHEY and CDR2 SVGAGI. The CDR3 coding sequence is TGTGCCAGCATACGGACAGGGCAAGGGTACGAGCAGTACTTC. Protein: CASIRTGQGYEQYF.

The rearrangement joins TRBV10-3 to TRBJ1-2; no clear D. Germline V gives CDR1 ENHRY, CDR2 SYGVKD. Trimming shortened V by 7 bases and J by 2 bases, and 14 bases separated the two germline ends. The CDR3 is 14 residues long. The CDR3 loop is CAINQPTQNYGYTF. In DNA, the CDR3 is TGTGCCATCAACCAACCGACACAAAACTATGGCTACACCTTC.

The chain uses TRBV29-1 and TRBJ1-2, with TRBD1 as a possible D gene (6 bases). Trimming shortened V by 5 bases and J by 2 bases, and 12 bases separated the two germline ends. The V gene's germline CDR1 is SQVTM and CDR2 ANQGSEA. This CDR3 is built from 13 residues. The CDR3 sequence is CSVSQTGNYGYTF. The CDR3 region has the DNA TGCAGCGTTTCACAAACAGGGAACTATGGCTACACCTTC.

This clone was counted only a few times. DNA for the CDR3: TGTGCCAGCAGTTTAAGGATGGGGGGAGCAGATACGCAGTATTTT. Translating gives CASSLRMGGADTQYF. This chain connects TRBV27 to TRBJ2-3; perhaps TRBD2 as D (6 bases). Trimming removed 2 bases at V and 4 bases at J, with 13 bases between. The CDR3 loop spans 15 amino acids. The germline V gene has CDR1 MNHEY and CDR2 SMNVEV (reference sequence).

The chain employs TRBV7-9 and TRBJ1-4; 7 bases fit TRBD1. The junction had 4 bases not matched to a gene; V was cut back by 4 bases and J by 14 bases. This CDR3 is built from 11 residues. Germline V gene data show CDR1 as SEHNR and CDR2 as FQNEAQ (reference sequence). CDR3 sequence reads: CASSSRGQLFF. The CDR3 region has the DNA TGTGCCAGCAGCTCTAGGGGACAGCTGTTTTTT.

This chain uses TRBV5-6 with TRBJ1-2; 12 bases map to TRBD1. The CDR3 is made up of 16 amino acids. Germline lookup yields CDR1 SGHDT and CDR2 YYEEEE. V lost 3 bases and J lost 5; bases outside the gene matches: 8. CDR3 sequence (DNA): TGTGCCAGCAGCTCAGGGACAGGGGGCGCCGGATATGGCTACACCTTC. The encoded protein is CASSSGTGGAGYGYTF.

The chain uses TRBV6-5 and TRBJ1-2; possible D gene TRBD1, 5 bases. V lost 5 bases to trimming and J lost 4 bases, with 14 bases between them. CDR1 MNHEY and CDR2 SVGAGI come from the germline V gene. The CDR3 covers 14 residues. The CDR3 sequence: CASSAGPRAYGYTF. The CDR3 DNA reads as TGTGCCAGCAGTGCGGGACCTCGGGCCTATGGCTACACCTTC.

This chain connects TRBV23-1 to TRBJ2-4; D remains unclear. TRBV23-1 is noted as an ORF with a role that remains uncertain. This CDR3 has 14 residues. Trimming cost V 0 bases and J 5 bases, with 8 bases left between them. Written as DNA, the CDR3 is TGCGCCAGCAGTCAATCGGCAGGAGAAAACATTCAGTACTTC. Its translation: CASSQSAGENIQYF.

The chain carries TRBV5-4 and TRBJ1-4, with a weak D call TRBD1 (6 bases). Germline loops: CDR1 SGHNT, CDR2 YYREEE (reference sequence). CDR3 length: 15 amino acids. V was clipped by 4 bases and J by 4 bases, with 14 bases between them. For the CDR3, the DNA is TGTGCCAGCAGCCCCAGGACAGATCGTAATGAAAAACTGTTTTTT. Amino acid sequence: CASSPRTDRNEKLFF.

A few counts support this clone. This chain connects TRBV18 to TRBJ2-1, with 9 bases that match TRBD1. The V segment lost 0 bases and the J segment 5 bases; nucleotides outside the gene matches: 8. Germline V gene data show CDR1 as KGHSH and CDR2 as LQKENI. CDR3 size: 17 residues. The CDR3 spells CASSPPSGTGSHNEQFF. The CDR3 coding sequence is TGTGCCAGCTCACCACCGTCGGGGACAGGGTCACACAATGAGCAGTTCTTC.

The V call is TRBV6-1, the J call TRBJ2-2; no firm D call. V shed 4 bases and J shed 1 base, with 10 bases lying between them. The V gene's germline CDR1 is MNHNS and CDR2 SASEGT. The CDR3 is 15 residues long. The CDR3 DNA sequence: TGTGCCAGCAGTGCTGTGGGCAGGAACACCGGGGAGCTGTTTTTT. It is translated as CASSAVGRNTGELFF.

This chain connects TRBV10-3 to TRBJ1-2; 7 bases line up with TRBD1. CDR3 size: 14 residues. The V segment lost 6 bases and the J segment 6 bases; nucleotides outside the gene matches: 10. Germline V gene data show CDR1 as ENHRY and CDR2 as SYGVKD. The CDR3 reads CAIRESRGPDGYTF. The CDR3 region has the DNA TGTGCCATCAGGGAGAGTAGGGGGCCGGATGGCTACACCTTC.